This T cell receptor beta chain was recorded in a study of liver allograft versus peripheral blood T cells. Looking at the study overall: Hepatic allograft T cell receptor repertoires were evaluated relative to those present in recipients' peripheral blood. Overall study findings and caveats: As reported, T cell receptor repertoires inside liver allografts differed from those present in peripheral blood.

By share, this clonotype ranks as large. No antigen is known for it. Germline lookup yields CDR1 KGHSH and CDR2 LQKENI. The V gene lost 1 base and the J gene lost 1 base, with 7 bases spanning the gap. This CDR3 region has 14 residues. TCRdb passed the reads through MiXCR, listing each CDR3 protein once. The sample has a few hundred distinct CDR3 sequences, nearly 20% seen once. This rearrangement joins TRBV18 to TRBJ1-1, with a weak D call TRBD1 (6 bases). The sequence was collected from a human patient who had a liver transplant. Some T cells may be provided by the graft donor. The CDR3 protein is CASSPRTENTEAFF. DNA for the CDR3: TGTGCCAGCTCACCACGGACAGAGAACACTGAAGCTTTCTTT.